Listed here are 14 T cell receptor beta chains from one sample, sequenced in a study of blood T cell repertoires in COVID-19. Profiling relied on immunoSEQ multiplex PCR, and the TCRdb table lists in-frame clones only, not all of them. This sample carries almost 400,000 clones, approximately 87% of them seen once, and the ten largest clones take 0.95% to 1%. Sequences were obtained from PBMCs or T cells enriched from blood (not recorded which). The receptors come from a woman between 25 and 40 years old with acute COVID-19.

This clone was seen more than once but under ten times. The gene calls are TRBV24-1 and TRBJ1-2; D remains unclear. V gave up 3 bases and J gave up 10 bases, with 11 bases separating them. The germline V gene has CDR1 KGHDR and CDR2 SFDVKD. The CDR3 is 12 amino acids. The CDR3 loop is CATSDNGQDYTF. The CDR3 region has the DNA TGTGCCACCAGTGATAACGGCCAGGACTACACCTTC.

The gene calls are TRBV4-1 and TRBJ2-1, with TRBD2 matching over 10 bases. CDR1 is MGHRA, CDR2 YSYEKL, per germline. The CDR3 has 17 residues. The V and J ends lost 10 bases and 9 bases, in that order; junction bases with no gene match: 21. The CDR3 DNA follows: TGCGCCAACAAAGCGGTGTGCCATCGAGCGGGGGGGTGTGAGCAGTTCTTC. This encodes CANKAVCHRAGGCEQFF.

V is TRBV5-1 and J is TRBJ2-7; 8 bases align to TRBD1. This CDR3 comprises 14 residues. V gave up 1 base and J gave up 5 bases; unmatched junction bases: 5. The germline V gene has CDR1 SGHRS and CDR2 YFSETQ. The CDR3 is CASSLPGGWNEQYF. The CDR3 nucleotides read TGCGCCAGCAGCTTGCCAGGGGGCTGGAACGAGCAGTACTTC.

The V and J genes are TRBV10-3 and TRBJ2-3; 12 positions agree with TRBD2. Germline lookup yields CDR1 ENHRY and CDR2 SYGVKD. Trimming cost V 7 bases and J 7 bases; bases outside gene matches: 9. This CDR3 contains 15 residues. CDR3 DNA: TGTGCCATCAAGGTGTCTAGCGGGGGGGCTAATACGCAGTATTTT. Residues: CAIKVSSGGANTQYF.

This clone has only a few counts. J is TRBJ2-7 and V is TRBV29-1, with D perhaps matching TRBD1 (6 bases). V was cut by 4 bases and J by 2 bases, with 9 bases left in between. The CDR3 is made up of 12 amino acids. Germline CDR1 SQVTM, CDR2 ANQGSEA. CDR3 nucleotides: TGCAGCGTTGGGACAGCCGCCTACGAGCAGTACTTC. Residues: CSVGTAAYEQYF.

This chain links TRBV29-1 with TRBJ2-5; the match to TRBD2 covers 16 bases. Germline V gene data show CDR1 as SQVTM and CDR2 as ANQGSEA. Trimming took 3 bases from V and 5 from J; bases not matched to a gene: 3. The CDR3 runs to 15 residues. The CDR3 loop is CSVDGTSGGAETQYF. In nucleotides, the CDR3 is TGCAGCGTTGATGGGACTAGCGGGGGGGCGGAGACCCAGTACTTC. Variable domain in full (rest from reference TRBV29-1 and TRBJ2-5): SAVISQKPSRDICQRGTSLTIQCQVDSQVTMMFWYRQQPGQSLTLIATANQGSEATYESGFVIDKFPISRPNLTFSTLTVSNMSPEDSSIYLCSVDGTSGGAETQYFGPGTRLLVL.

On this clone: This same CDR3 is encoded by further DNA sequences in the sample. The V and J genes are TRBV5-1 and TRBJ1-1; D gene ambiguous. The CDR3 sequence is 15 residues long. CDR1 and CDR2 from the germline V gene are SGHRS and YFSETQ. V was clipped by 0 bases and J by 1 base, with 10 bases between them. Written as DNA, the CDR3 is TGCGCCAGCAGCTTGGGGAGGGTCGGGAACACTGAAGCTTTCTTT. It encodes CASSLGRVGNTEAFF.

The CDR3 spells CASSHTQGYEQYF. Here the CDR3 DNA reads TGCGCCAGCAGCCACACACAGGGTTACGAGCAGTACTTC. The chain links TRBV4-3 to TRBJ2-7; a possible D gene is TRBD1 (6 bases). V was pared by 3 bases and J by 4 bases, with 10 bases between. Germline CDR1 is LGHNA and CDR2 is YSLEER. The CDR3 is 13 amino acids.

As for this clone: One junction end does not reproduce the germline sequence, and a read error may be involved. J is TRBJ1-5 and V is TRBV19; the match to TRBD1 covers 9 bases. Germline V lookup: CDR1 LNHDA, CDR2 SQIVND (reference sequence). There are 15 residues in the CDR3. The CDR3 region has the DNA TGTACCAGTACTGAGGACAGGGGTAGCAATCAGCCCCAGCATTTT. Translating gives CTSTEDRGSNQPQHF. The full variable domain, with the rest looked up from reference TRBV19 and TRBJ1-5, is DGGITQSPKYLFRKEGQNVTLSCEQNLNHDAMYWYRQDPGQGLRLIYYSQIVNDFQKGDIAEGYSVSREKKESFPLTVTSAQKNPTAFYLCTSTEDRGSNQPQHFGDGTRLSIL.

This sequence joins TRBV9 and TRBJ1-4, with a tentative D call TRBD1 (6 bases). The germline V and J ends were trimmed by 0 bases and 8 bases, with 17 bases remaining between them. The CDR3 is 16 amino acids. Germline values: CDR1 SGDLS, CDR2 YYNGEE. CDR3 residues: CASSVDVGGFGEKLFF. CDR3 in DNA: TGTGCCAGCAGCGTAGACGTAGGGGGTTTCGGGGAAAAACTGTTTTTT.

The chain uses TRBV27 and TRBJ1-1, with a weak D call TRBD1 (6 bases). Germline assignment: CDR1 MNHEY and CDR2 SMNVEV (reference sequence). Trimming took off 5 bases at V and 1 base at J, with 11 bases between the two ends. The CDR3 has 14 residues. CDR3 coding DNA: TGTGCCAGCAGTAAACTGACAGGGAACACTGAAGCTTTCTTT. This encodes CASSKLTGNTEAFF.

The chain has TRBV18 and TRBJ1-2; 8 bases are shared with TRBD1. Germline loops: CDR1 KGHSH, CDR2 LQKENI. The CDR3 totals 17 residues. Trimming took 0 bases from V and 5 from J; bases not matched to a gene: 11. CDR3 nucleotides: TGTGCCAGCTCACCACCGTCGACAGGGGCGATTATTTATGGCTACACCTTC. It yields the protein CASSPPSTGAIIYGYTF. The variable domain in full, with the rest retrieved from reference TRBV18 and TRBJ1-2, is NAGVMQNPRHLVRRRGQEARLRCSPMKGHSHVYWYRQLPEEGLKFMVYLQKENIIDESGMPKERFSAEFPKEGPSILRIQQVVRGDSAAYFCASSPPSTGAIIYGYTFGSGTRLTVV.

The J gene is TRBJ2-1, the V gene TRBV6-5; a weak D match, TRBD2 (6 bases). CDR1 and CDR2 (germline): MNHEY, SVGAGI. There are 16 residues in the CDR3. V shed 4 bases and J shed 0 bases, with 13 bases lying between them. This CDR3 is CASSSRGVASYNEQFF. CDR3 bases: TGTGCCAGCAGTTCCCGCGGGGTGGCCTCCTACAATGAGCAGTTCTTC.

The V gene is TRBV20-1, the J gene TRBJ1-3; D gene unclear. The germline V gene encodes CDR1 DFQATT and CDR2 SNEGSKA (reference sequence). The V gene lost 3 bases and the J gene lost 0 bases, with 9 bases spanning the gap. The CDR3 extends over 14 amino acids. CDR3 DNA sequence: TGCAGTGCTAGTACGGGGAGCTCTGGAAACACCATATATTTT. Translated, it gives CSASTGSSGNTIYF.